This T cell receptor beta chain was retrieved from a study of graft-versus-host responses after intestinal transplantation. Study context: The study gave all recipients anti-thymocyte globulin induction, then tacrolimus and steroids for about three years.

Study conclusions and caveats: Early after transplant, HvG clones declined as circulating GvH clones peaked. Detected in recipient marrow were GvH clones, some of which were first observed in ileum or blood.

This clone showed up just once. Sorting after the reaction isolated proliferating CFSE-low CD3+CD4+ and CD3+CD8+ responders. Assay: immunoSEQ multiplex PCR; the TCRdb copy retains only in-frame clones and omits some. Here the sample spans 8,500 to 11,000 clones, 31% being singletons. The sample consisted of alloreactive CD4+ T cells from a mixed lymphocyte reaction culture, taken before transplantation. The subset is: CFSE-low proliferating T cells sorted from roughly six-day pre-transplant mixed lymphocyte reaction (GvH or HvG direction). The sequence was obtained from a human patient who was an organ donor for intestinal transplantation.

The CDR3 DNA reads TGCGCCAGCAGCGGGACTAGCGGGGCCTACGAGCAGTACTTC. It specifies CASSGTSGAYEQYF. The chain links TRBV5-1 to TRBJ2-7; 13 bases align to TRBD2. The CDR3 has 14 residues. Germline trimming cut 4 bases from V and 2 bases from J; bases unmatched to any gene: 0. Germline CDR1 SGHRS, CDR2 YFSETQ.